This T cell receptor beta chain was profiled in a study of shared clonotypes between healthy human individuals. Details on this clone: Its specificity is not known.

General study points: Some naive CD4 clonotypes, 4% to 6%, turned up in common across four donors. Sampling involved blood alone; tissue repertoires likely differ.

Trimming removed 4 bases from V and 11 bases from J, with 23 bases in between. The CDR3 extends over 15 amino acids. Germline-derived CDR1 and CDR2 are MNHEY and SVGAGI. Clones were read by immunoSEQ multiplex PCR, and TCRdb kept only the in-frame ones, dropping some. There are approximately 2.3 million clones in the sample; just over 90% occur only once, and around 0.4% lies in the top ten. The chain recombines TRBV6-5 with TRBJ1-2; TRBD1 might be the D (6 bases). The sample consisted of naive CD4+ T cells from PBMCs. Subset in this sample: CD45RA+ positively selected. This receptor was taken from a man between 18 and 29 years old in good health. Some clones in this sample may be carry-over from other donors' samples. The CDR3 sequence: CASSFRPGTSFGYTF. Written as DNA, the CDR3 is TGTGCCAGCAGTTTCCGACCCGGGACATCGTTCGGGTACACCTTC.